Presented here are 27 T cell receptor beta chains from one specimen sequenced in a study of blood T cell repertoires in COVID-19. Using immunoSEQ multiplex PCR, the repertoire was profiled, and TCRdb retains in-frame clones only, with some absent. This repertoire shows 97,000 or so clones, roughly 87% found once; its top ten account for 5.2%. The source material was peripheral blood. These receptors all stem from a woman aged 45-65 years with COVID-19, enrolled during active disease.

The chain employs TRBV6-2 or TRBV6-3 and TRBJ1-1; D not certain. Trimming left V 2 bases short and J 1 base short, with 17 bases between. The CDR3 is made up of 17 amino acids. Per germline, CDR1 MNHEY and CDR2 SVGEGT. DNA for the CDR3: TGTGCCAGCAGTTACCCTCTGACACGCAATAAGAACACTGAAGCTTTCTTT. Translated, it gives CASSYPLTRNKNTEAFF.

The rearrangement links TRBV3-1 (or the pseudogene TRBV3-2) to TRBJ2-5, with D unclear. Per the germline V gene, CDR1 is LGHDT and CDR2 is YNNKEL (reference sequence). V was shortened by 0 bases and J by 5 bases, with 10 bases between the two germline ends. CDR3 length: 14 amino acids. The CDR3 loop is CASSQDPGLETQYF. The CDR3 bases are TGTGCCAGCAGCCAAGATCCCGGGTTGGAGACCCAGTACTTC.

Only a few counts were recorded for this clone. The rearrangement links TRBV19 to TRBJ1-5, with a tentative D call TRBD1 (5 bases). V was pared by 7 bases and J by 4 bases, with 20 bases between. The CDR3 has 16 amino acids. Germline V lookup: CDR1 LNHDA, CDR2 SQIVND (reference sequence). The CDR3 here is CASTPGEGRNNQPQHF. CDR3 DNA: TGTGCCAGTACCCCGGGTGAGGGGAGGAATAATCAGCCCCAGCATTTT.

CDR3 DNA: TGTGCCAGCAGGGGCCGGGACAGGGGTAACTATGGCTACACCTTC. It encodes CASRGRDRGNYGYTF. The V gene is TRBV6-5, the J gene TRBJ1-2; 10 bases line up with TRBD1. The CDR3 loop spans 15 amino acids. Germline loops: CDR1 MNHEY, CDR2 SVGAGI. V lost 6 bases, J lost 1 base, and 5 bases stayed unmatched.

The chain is built from TRBV6-5 and TRBJ1-2; 10 bases align to TRBD1. The CDR3 contains 15 residues. V lost 5 bases and J lost 2; bases outside the gene matches: 5. Germline loops: CDR1 MNHEY, CDR2 SVGAGI. CDR3 coding DNA: TGTGCCAGCAGTCCGACAGGGGGCAGCAACTATGGCTACACCTTC. Translating gives CASSPTGGSNYGYTF.

This chain joins TRBV7-3 and TRBJ1-1, with D tentatively TRBD1 (5 bases). The CDR3 length is 13 residues. Germline V CDR1 and CDR2: SGHTA, FQGTGA. Trimming removed 3 bases at V and 6 bases at J, with 11 bases between. The CDR3 protein is CASSFGGLAEAFF. CDR3 nucleotides: TGTGCCAGCAGCTTCGGGGGACTTGCTGAAGCTTTCTTT. The full variable domain, completed using reference TRBV7-3 and TRBJ1-1, is GAGVSQTPSNKVTEKGKYVELRCDPISGHTALYWYRQSLGQGPEFLIYFQGTGAADDSGLPNDRFFAVRPEGSVSTLKIQRTERGDSAVYLCASSFGGLAEAFFGQGTRLTVV.

CDR3 sequence reads: CASSESGGGTYNEQFF. Written as DNA, the CDR3 is TGCGCCAGCAGTGAGTCTGGCGGGGGTACGTACAATGAGCAGTTCTTC. The chain links TRBV10-1 to TRBJ2-1, with 7 bases lining up with TRBD2. Losses at the gene ends were 0 bases for V and 4 bases for J; bases not matched to a gene: 6. The CDR3 is 16 amino acids. Germline V gene sequence: CDR1 WNHNN, CDR2 SYGVQD (reference sequence).

The chain has TRBV19 and TRBJ1-2; TRBD1 agrees at 9 bases. The germline CDR1 and CDR2 sequences are LNHDA and SQIVND (reference sequence). This CDR3 is built from 16 residues. With 5 bases clipped from V and 4 bases from J, the junction kept 11 bases outside the gene matches. The CDR3: CASSQDRGSSAYGYTF. The CDR3, as DNA: TGTGCCAGTAGTCAGGACAGGGGAAGTTCAGCCTATGGCTACACCTTC.

V usage is TRBV25-1 and J usage is TRBJ2-2; tentative D call: TRBD2 (5 bases). The CDR3 spans 15 residues. The germline V and J ends were trimmed by 5 bases and 2 bases, with 12 bases remaining between them. From germline, CDR1 is MGHDK and CDR2 SYGVNS. The CDR3 sequence is CASSRPSGNTGELFF. The CDR3 DNA follows: TGTGCCAGCAGTCGGCCAAGCGGAAACACCGGGGAGCTGTTTTTT.

The chain employs TRBV5-4 and TRBJ2-1; 9 nucleotides match TRBD2. Germline trimming cut 1 base from V and 5 bases from J; bases unmatched to any gene: 4. The CDR3 contains 15 residues. CDR1 SGHNT and CDR2 YYREEE come from the germline V gene (reference sequence). CDR3 in DNA: TGTGCCAGCAGCTTGTTGGTAGCGGGGGACAATGAGCAGTTCTTC. Its protein product is CASSLLVAGDNEQFF.

This clone was seen only a few times. The rearrangement uses TRBV4-1 and TRBJ2-7; D is perhaps TRBD1 (6 bases). Germline CDR1 reads MGHRA; CDR2 reads YSYEKL. V dropped 4 bases and J dropped 2 bases, with 9 bases sitting between them. This CDR3 is built from 13 residues. CDR3 coding DNA: TGCGCCAGCAGCCCCCAGGGGCCCTACGAGCAGTACTTC. It yields the protein CASSPQGPYEQYF.

The chain carries TRBV3-1 (or the pseudogene TRBV3-2) and TRBJ1-2; maybe TRBD1 (5 bases). The CDR3 length is 13 residues. Trimming took 4 bases from V and 3 from J, leaving 9 bases between them. CDR1 is LGHDT and CDR2 is YNNKEL in the germline V gene (reference sequence). The CDR3 sequence: CASSPREDYGYTF. CDR3 nucleotides: TGTGCCAGCAGCCCCAGGGAAGACTATGGCTACACCTTC.

V usage is TRBV7-2 and J usage is TRBJ2-3; TRBD1 might be the D (7 bases). Trimming shortened V by 3 bases and J by 5 bases, and 12 bases separated the two germline ends. The CDR3 is 14 residues long. Germline V gives CDR1 SGHTA, CDR2 FQGNSA. The DNA for the CDR3 is TGTGCCAGCAGCTTTGGAGGGGGCGAAGATACGCAGTATTTT. Translating gives CASSFGGGEDTQYF. Filled out from reference TRBV7-2 and TRBJ2-3, the complete variable domain reads GAGVSQSPSNKVTEKGKDVELRCDPISGHTALYWYRQSLGQGLEFLIYFQGNSAPDKSGLPSDRFSAERTGGSVSTLTIQRTQQEDSAVYLCASSFGGGEDTQYFGPGTRLTVL.

V and J are TRBV15 and TRBJ1-6; 7 bases map to TRBD1. The CDR3 has 16 residues. Trimming at V came to 3 bases and at J to 6 bases, leaving 8 bases not matched to a gene. Germline-derived CDR1 and CDR2 are LNHNV and YYDKDF (reference sequence). The CDR3 bases are TGTGCCACCAGCAGGGGTACAGGGGACCTTAATTCACCCCTCCACTTT. Encoded protein: CATSRGTGDLNSPLHF.

The chain has TRBV27 and TRBJ2-6; D ambiguous. Germline V gene lookup returns CDR1 MNHEY and CDR2 SMNVEV (reference sequence). V was shortened by 4 bases and J by 2 bases, with 9 bases between the two germline ends. CDR3 length equals 15 residues. The CDR3 reads CASSYLPAGANVLTF. The CDR3 DNA is TGTGCCAGCAGTTATCTTCCCGCTGGGGCCAACGTCCTGACTTTC.

The rearrangement joins TRBV19 to TRBJ1-1, with 8 nucleotides matching TRBD1. The trim removed 6 bases at V and 1 base at J, leaving 7 bases unmatched. The CDR3 spans 15 residues. Germline V gene data show CDR1 as LNHDA and CDR2 as SQIVND (reference sequence). The CDR3 nucleotides are TGTGCCAGTAGCGAAGGACAGGGAAAGAACACTGAAGCTTTCTTT. This translates into CASSEGQGKNTEAFF.

The chain is built from TRBV27 and TRBJ2-7, with 8 positions matching TRBD2. The germline V gene has CDR1 MNHEY and CDR2 SMNVEV (reference sequence). The CDR3 sequence is 11 residues long. The V segment lost 7 bases and the J segment 4 bases; nucleotides outside the gene matches: 0. In DNA form, the CDR3 reads TGTGCCAGCACTAGCGGGTACGAGCAGTACTTC. This encodes CASTSGYEQYF.

V gene TRBV6-2 or TRBV6-3 combines with J gene TRBJ2-1; 8 bases are a match to TRBD2. The CDR3 covers 16 residues. V was pared by 7 bases and J by 0 bases, with 8 bases of the junction left unmatched. In germline, CDR1 is MNHEY, CDR2 SVGEGT. CDR3 in DNA: TGTGCCAGCAACCCCGGGGGGGCCGTCTCCTACAATGAGCAGTTCTTC. Translated, it gives CASNPGGAVSYNEQFF.

The DNA of the CDR3 is TGTGCCAGCAGCAGCGCCGGGACAGGGGAAAAACTGTTTTTT. Translating it yields CASSSAGTGEKLFF. The rearrangement uses TRBV5-6 and TRBJ1-4, with TRBD1 identical over 9 bases. Germline V gene data show CDR1 as SGHDT and CDR2 as YYEEEE. The CDR3 has 14 amino acids. Trimming removed 4 bases from V and 8 bases from J; junction bases left unmatched: 6. Using reference TRBV5-6 and TRBJ1-4 for the parts outside the CDR3, the full variable domain is DAGVTQSPTHLIKTRGQQVTLRCSPKSGHDTVSWYQQALGQGPQFIFQYYEEEERQRGNFPDRFSGHQFPNYSSELNVNALLLGDSALYLCASSSAGTGEKLFFGSGTQLSVL.

The chain uses TRBV29-1 and TRBJ2-3; 9 positions match TRBD2. Germline V CDR1 and CDR2: SQVTM, ANQGSEA. The CDR3 has 15 amino acids. V lost 6 bases and J lost 4; bases outside the gene matches: 11. The CDR3 spells CSVKTGTSLADTQYF. CDR3 sequence (DNA): TGCAGCGTGAAGACTGGGACTAGCCTTGCAGATACGCAGTATTTT.

The rearrangement links TRBV7-2 to TRBJ1-5; tentative D call: TRBD1 (5 bases). The CDR3 length is 13 residues. Germline assignment: CDR1 SGHTA and CDR2 FQGNSA. Between the trimmed V and J ends, which lost 3 bases and 5 bases, there was a span of 8 bases. Here the CDR3 DNA reads TGTGCCAGCAGCTTGGACACGCATCAGCCCCAGCATTTT. Encoded protein: CASSLDTHQPQHF.

The chain carries TRBV7-8 and TRBJ2-7; 9 nucleotides align to TRBD1. The CDR3 spans 16 residues. The V and J ends lost 8 bases and 4 bases, in that order; junction bases with no gene match: 15. Germline V gene lookup returns CDR1 SGHVS and CDR2 FQNEAQ. CDR3 coding DNA: TGTGCCAGCGGAAACCCCCGGGACAGGGTTGATTACGAGCAGTACTTC. Protein: CASGNPRDRVDYEQYF.

The V gene is TRBV7-6, the J gene TRBJ2-3; 9 nucleotides align to TRBD1. The J segment lost 3 bases and the V segment lost 6 bases, leaving 7 bases of the junction unmatched. Germline CDR1 SGHVS, CDR2 FNYEAQ. The CDR3 is 15 amino acids. The CDR3 sequence: CASSFATGGTDTQYF. The CDR3 nucleotides read TGTGCCAGCAGTTTCGCGACAGGGGGGACAGATACGCAGTATTTT.

The chain uses TRBV5-1 and TRBJ2-5, with 8 positions matching TRBD2. The CDR3 totals 15 residues. J gave up 5 bases and V 4 bases, and 10 bases lay outside the gene matches. Per germline, CDR1 SGHRS and CDR2 YFSETQ. CDR3 sequence: CASSPSAGAGETQYF. The DNA for the CDR3 is TGCGCCAGCAGCCCATCAGCGGGGGCGGGGGAGACCCAGTACTTC.

The chain carries TRBV18 and TRBJ2-2; D unclear. This CDR3 is 16 amino acids long. The V end lost 4 bases, the J end lost 2 bases, and 14 bases lay between the germline ends. CDR1 is KGHSH, CDR2 LQKENI, per germline. Written as DNA, the CDR3 is TGTGCCAGCTCACTTAACCACGCAGGAAACACCGGGGAGCTGTTTTTT. Translating it yields CASSLNHAGNTGELFF.

V gene TRBV13 combines with J gene TRBJ2-1; 7 bases are a match to TRBD1. CDR3 length: 14 amino acids. The germline V gene has CDR1 PRHDT and CDR2 FYEKMQ (reference sequence). V trimming: 7 bases; J trimming: 7 bases; junction bases outside the gene matches: 10. CDR3 loop: CASTDREYNNEQFF. CDR3 nucleotide sequence: TGTGCCAGCACAGACAGGGAGTATAATAATGAGCAGTTCTTC.

The table lists this clone with a few counts. The chain has TRBV5-1 and TRBJ1-2; 9 positions match TRBD1. Germline CDR1 is SGHRS and CDR2 is YFSETQ. This CDR3 is built from 20 residues. The trim removed 0 bases at V and 5 bases at J, leaving 20 bases unmatched. The CDR3 sequence: CASSLGTGTGLRRGEYGYTF. The CDR3, as DNA: TGCGCCAGCAGCTTGGGTACCGGGACAGGGCTGAGGAGGGGAGAGTATGGCTACACCTTC.